The 14 T cell receptor beta chains below were found in one sample sequenced in a study of patients and donors after allogeneic stem cell transplantation. A single record per CDR3 protein comes from TCRdb applying MiXCR to the RT-PCR reads. The sample shows some 150,000 distinct CDR3 sequences, roughly 35% of them seen only once. Sequences were obtained from blood, either unsorted or a sorted T cell fraction (not recorded which). The receptors derive from a human donor who was either an allogeneic HSCT recipient or a stem cell or donor lymphocyte infusion donor (not recorded which). It is not recorded whose cells these are; they may come from a transplant donor.

The chain combines TRBV20-1 with TRBJ1-2; 8 bases align to TRBD1. V was pared by 5 bases and J by 6 bases, with 14 bases of the junction left unmatched. The CDR3 runs 15 residues. Germline V gene sequence: CDR1 DFQATT, CDR2 SNEGSKA (reference sequence). The CDR3 region has the DNA TGCAGTGCTCCCAGACAGGGGTTTGGATGGGATGGCTACACCTTC. It is translated as CSAPRQGFGWDGYTF.

This clonotype was picked up one time. The CDR3 bases are TGTGCCAGCAGTTACTCCCGGGGGGCGAATCAGCCCCAGCATTTT. Amino acids: CASSYSRGANQPQHF. The genes are TRBV6-2 or TRBV6-3 and TRBJ1-5, with D possibly being TRBD1 (6 bases). The germline V and J ends were trimmed by 0 bases and 4 bases, with 10 bases remaining between them. Germline loops: CDR1 MNHEY, CDR2 SVGEGT. This CDR3 region has 15 residues.

Ten or more counts support this clonotype. This sequence joins TRBV15 and TRBJ1-2; D is perhaps TRBD1 (5 bases). The V end lost 9 bases, the J end lost 0 bases, and 20 bases lay between the germline ends. CDR1 and CDR2 from the germline V gene are LNHNV and YYDKDF (reference sequence). The CDR3 runs to 16 residues. The CDR3 region is CATGYEGMDSNYGYTF. CDR3 sequence (DNA): TGTGCCACGGGGTATGAGGGGATGGATTCTAACTATGGCTACACCTTC.

The gene calls are TRBV27 and TRBJ2-7; D is ambiguous. The CDR3 is 13 amino acids. Germline CDR1 and CDR2: MNHEY and SMNVEV (reference sequence). With 0 bases removed from V and 4 bases from J, the gap between germline ends came to 7 bases. CDR3 bases: TGTGCCAGCAGTTTATCTGGAAAATACGAGCAGTACTTC. Protein sequence: CASSLSGKYEQYF.

The chain links TRBV20-1 to TRBJ1-6; D remains unclear. The germline V and J ends were trimmed by 6 bases and 9 bases, with 21 bases remaining between them. This CDR3 is built from 15 residues. Germline loops: CDR1 DFQATT, CDR2 SNEGSKA (reference sequence). DNA of the CDR3: TGCAGTGCAGACCTGGTGTTGGGTAAAGGTTCACCCCTCCACTTT. Protein sequence: CSADLVLGKGSPLHF.

V gene TRBV29-1 combines with J gene TRBJ2-7, with D possibly matching TRBD1 (6 bases). Germline V gene lookup returns CDR1 SQVTM and CDR2 ANQGSEA. V dropped 4 bases and J dropped 3 bases, with 16 bases sitting between them. There are 14 residues in the CDR3. The CDR3 reads CSVAGGGGHYEQYF. Here the CDR3 DNA reads TGCAGCGTTGCCGGTGGTGGGGGCCACTACGAGCAGTACTTC.

The CDR3 protein is CASSDPYNTEAFF. CDR3 DNA: TGTGCCAGCAGTGATCCCTACAACACTGAAGCTTTCTTT. The chain has TRBV25-1 and TRBJ1-1; the D is unclear. The germline V gene encodes CDR1 MGHDK and CDR2 SYGVNS. V lost 3 bases and J lost 2, with 7 bases in between. There are 13 residues in the CDR3.

The rearrangement uses TRBV7-3 and TRBJ2-2; no clear D. Deletions cut 3 bases from V and 2 bases from J, with 7 bases between. This CDR3 spans 14 amino acids. Germline V CDR1 and CDR2: SGHTA, FQGTGA. The DNA of the CDR3 is TGTGCCAGCAGCTTCGCTTCCAACACCGGGGAGCTGTTTTTT. Its translation: CASSFASNTGELFF. Drawing the rest from reference TRBV7-3 and TRBJ2-2, the complete variable domain is GAGVSQTPSNKVTEKGKYVELRCDPISGHTALYWYRQSLGQGPEFLIYFQGTGAADDSGLPNDRFFAVRPEGSVSTLKIQRTERGDSAVYLCASSFASNTGELFFGEGSRLTVL.

J is TRBJ2-2 and V is TRBV6-5, with D unclear. The germline CDR1 and CDR2 sequences are MNHEY and SVGAGI. V was clipped by 5 bases and J by 3 bases, with 13 bases between them. The CDR3 sequence is 15 residues long. The CDR3, as DNA: TGTGCCAGCAGTAGCCTTGGACGGCACACCGGGGAGCTGTTTTTT. Translated, it gives CASSSLGRHTGELFF.

This clonotype was counted only a few times. Germline and junction disagree at one end, which may indicate a read error. The chain carries TRBV7-7 and TRBJ1-1; D not certain. This CDR3 has 14 residues. Germline values: CDR1 SSHAT, CDR2 FNYEAQ (reference sequence). The CDR3 DNA follows: TGTGCTAGCAGCTTGAATGTACATAGCACTGAAGCTTTCTTT. It translates to CASSLNVHSTEAFF.

CDR3 coding DNA: TGCAGCGTTACTCTCGGGGGCGGCTACACCTTC. Its translation is CSVTLGGGYTF. The chain employs TRBV29-1 and TRBJ1-2, with D possibly TRBD1 on 6 matching bases. Trimming removed 5 bases at V and 8 bases at J, with 12 bases between. CDR1 is SQVTM and CDR2 is ANQGSEA in the germline V gene. This CDR3 spans 11 amino acids.

The chain links TRBV27 to TRBJ1-6; 9 bases match TRBD1. Unmatched junction bases numbered 12, after V lost 5 bases and J lost 7 bases. The CDR3 has 17 amino acids. Germline CDR1 is MNHEY and CDR2 is SMNVEV (reference sequence). The CDR3 region has the DNA TGTGCCAGCAGTGTGGGGGACAGGGTCGATGGAAATTCACCCCTCCACTTT. Protein sequence: CASSVGDRVDGNSPLHF.

V gene TRBV20-1 combines with J gene TRBJ2-2; no definite D call. Germline values: CDR1 DFQATT, CDR2 SNEGSKA (reference sequence). The CDR3 covers 12 residues. Trimming left V 0 bases short and J 8 bases short, with 7 bases between. CDR3 amino acids: CSARDSWGELFF. In DNA, the CDR3 is TGCAGTGCTAGAGATTCCTGGGGGGAGCTGTTTTTT.

This chain connects TRBV20-1 to TRBJ1-1; D is undetermined. The ends were cut back, 6 bases at V and 1 base at J, with 15 bases in the middle. Germline CDR1 DFQATT, CDR2 SNEGSKA (reference sequence). The CDR3 runs 14 residues. In DNA form, the CDR3 reads TGCAGTGCCCGAGGGTGGGTGGAGAACACTGAAGCTTTCTTT. Its translation: CSARGWVENTEAFF.